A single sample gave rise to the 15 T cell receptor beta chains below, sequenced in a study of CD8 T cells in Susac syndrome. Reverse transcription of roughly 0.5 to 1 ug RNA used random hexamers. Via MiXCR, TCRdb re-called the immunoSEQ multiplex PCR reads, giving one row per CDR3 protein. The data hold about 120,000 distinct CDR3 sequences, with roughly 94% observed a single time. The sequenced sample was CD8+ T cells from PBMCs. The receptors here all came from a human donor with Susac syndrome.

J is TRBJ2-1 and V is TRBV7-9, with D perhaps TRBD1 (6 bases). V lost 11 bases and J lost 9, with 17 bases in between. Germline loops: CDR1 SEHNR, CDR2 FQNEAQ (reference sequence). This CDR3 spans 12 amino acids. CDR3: CASRPGDVEQFF. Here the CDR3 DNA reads TGTGCCTCACGCCCAGGGGACGTTGAGCAGTTCTTC.

The CDR3 is CASSSRSYEQYF. The CDR3 coding sequence is TGTGCCAGCAGCTCCCGGAGCTACGAGCAGTACTTC. The V gene is TRBV7-8, the J gene TRBJ2-7; the D is unclear. The V end was cut by 4 bases, the J end by 3 bases, with 7 bases between. Looked up from germline, CDR1 is SGHVS and CDR2 is FQNEAQ. The CDR3 consists of 12 residues.

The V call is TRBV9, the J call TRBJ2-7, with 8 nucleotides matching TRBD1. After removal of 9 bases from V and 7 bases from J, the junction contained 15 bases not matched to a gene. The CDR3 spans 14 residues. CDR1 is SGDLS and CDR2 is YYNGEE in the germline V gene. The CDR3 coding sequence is TGTGCCAACAGTTTTACCTCCGGGACAGGTGAGCAGTACTTC. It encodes CANSFTSGTGEQYF. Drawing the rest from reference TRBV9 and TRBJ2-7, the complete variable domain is DSGVTQTPKHLITATGQRVTLRCSPRSGDLSVYWYQQSLDQGLQFLIQYYNGEERAKGNILERFSAQQFPDLHSELNLSSLELGDSALYFCANSFTSGTGEQYFGPGTRLTVT.

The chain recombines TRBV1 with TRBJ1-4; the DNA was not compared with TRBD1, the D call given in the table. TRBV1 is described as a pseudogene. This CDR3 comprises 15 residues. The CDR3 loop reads CTSSQVGHDNEKLFF. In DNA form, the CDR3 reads TGCACCAGCAGCCAGGTGGGGCATGATAATGAAAAACTGTTTTTT.

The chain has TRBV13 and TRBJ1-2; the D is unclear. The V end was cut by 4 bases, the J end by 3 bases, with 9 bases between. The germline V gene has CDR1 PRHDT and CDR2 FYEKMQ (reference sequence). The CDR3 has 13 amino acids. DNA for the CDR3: TGTGCCAGCAGCTCCGGCCAGGACTATGGCTACACCTTC. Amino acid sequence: CASSSGQDYGYTF.

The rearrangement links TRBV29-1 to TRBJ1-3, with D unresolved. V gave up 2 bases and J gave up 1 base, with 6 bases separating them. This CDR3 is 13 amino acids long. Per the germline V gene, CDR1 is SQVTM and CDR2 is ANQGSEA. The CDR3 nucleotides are TGCAGCGTTGAATGGGCATCTGGAAACACCATATATTTT. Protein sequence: CSVEWASGNTIYF.

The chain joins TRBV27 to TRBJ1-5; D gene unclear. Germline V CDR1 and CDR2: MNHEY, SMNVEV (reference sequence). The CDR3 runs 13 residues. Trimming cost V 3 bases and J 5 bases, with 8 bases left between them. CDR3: CASSLGIDQPQHF. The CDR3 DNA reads TGTGCCAGCAGTTTGGGAATTGATCAGCCCCAGCATTTT.

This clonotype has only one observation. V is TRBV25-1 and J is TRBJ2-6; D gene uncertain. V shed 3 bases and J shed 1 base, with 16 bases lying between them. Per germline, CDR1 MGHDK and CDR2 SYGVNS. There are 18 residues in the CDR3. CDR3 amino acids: CASSDDSHPFSGANVLTF. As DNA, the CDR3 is TGTGCCAGCAGTGACGATTCTCACCCTTTTTCTGGGGCCAACGTCCTGACTTTC.

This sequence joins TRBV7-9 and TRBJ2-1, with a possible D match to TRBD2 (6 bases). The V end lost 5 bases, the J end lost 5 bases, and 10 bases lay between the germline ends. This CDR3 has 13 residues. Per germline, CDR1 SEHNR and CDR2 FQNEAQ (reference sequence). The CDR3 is CASSARLDNEQFF. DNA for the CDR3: TGTGCCAGCAGCGCCAGACTAGACAATGAGCAGTTCTTC.

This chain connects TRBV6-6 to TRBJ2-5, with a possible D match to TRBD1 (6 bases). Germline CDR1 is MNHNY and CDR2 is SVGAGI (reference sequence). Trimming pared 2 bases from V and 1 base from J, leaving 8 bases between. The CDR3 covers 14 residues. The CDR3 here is CASSYRGSQETQYF. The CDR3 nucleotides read TGTGCCAGCAGTTACAGGGGGAGCCAAGAGACCCAGTACTTC.

DNA for the CDR3: TGTGCCAGCAGCTCACAGGGGGGGTACAATGAGCAGTTCTTC. This translates into CASSSQGGYNEQFF. This chain joins TRBV7-9 and TRBJ2-1; possibly TRBD1 for D (8 bases). Germline V gene lookup returns CDR1 SEHNR and CDR2 FQNEAQ (reference sequence). Trimming stripped 4 bases from V and 4 bases from J, with 11 bases between. The CDR3 is 14 residues long.

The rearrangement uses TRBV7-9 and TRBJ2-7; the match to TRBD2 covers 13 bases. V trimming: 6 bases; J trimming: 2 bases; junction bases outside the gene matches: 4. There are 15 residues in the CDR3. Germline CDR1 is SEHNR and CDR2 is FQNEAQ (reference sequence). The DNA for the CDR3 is TGTGCCAGCAGGGAAACTAGCGGGGGGGCCTACGAGCAGTACTTC. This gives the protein CASRETSGGAYEQYF.

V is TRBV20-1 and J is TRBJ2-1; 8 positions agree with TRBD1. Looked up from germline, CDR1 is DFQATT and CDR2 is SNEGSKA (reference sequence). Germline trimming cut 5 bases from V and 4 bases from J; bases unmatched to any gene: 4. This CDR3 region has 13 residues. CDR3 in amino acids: CSAEDRGYNEQFF. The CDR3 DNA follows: TGCAGTGCTGAAGACAGGGGTTACAATGAGCAGTTCTTC.

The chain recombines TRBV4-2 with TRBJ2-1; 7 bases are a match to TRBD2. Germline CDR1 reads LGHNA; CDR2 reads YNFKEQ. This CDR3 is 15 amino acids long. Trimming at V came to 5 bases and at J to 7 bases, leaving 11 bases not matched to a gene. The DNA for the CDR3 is TGTGCCAGCAGCTCTGAGCGGGGCCGAGGTAATGAGCAGTTCTTC. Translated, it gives CASSSERGRGNEQFF.

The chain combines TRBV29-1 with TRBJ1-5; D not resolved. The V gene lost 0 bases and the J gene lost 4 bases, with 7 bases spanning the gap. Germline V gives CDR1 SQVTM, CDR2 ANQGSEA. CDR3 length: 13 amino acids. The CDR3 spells CSVEDGLNQPQHF. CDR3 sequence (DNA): TGCAGCGTTGAAGACGGTCTGAATCAGCCCCAGCATTTT.